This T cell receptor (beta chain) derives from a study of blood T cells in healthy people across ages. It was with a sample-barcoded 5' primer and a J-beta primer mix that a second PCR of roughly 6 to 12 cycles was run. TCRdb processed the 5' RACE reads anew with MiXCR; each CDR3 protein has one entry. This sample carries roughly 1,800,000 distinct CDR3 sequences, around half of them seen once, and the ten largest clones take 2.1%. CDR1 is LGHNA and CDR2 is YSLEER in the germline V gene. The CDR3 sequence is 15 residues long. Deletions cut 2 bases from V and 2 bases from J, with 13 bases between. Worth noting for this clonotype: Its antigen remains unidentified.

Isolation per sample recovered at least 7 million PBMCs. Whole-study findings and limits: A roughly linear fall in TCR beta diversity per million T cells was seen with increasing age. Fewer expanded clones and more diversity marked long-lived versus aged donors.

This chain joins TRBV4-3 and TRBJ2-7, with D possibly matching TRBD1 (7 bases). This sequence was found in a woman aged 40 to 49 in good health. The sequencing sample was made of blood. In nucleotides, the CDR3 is TGCGCCAGCAGCCAACGGGGGACAGCCACCTACGAGCAGTACTTC. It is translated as CASSQRGTATYEQYF.